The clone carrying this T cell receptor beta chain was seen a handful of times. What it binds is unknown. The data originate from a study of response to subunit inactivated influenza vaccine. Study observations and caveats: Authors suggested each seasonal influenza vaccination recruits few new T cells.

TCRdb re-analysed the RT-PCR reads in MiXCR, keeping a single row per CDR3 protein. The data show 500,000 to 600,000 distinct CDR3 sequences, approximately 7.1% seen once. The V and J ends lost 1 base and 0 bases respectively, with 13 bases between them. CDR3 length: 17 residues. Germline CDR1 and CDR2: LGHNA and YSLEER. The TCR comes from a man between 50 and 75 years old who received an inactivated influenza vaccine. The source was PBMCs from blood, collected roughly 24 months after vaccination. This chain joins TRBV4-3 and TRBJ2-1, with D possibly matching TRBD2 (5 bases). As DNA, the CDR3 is TGCGCCAGCAGCCAAGGACTACCCGCGAGCTCCTACAATGAGCAGTTCTTC. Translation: CASSQGLPASSYNEQFF.